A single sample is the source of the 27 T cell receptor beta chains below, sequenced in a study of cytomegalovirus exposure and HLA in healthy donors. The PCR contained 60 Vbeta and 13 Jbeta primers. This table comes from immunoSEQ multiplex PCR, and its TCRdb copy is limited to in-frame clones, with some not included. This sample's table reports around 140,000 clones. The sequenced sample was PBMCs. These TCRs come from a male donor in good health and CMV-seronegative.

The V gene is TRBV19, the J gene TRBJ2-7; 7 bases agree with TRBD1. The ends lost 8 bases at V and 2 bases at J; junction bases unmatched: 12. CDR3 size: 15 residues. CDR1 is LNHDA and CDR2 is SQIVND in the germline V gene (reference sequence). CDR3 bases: TGTGCCAGTTCACTCCCCGGGACAGTCGCCTACGAGCAGTACTTC. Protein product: CASSLPGTVAYEQYF. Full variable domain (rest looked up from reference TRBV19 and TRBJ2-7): DGGITQSPKYLFRKEGQNVTLSCEQNLNHDAMYWYRQDPGQGLRLIYYSQIVNDFQKGDIAEGYSVSREKKESFPLTVTSAQKNPTAFYLCASSLPGTVAYEQYFGPGTRLTVT.

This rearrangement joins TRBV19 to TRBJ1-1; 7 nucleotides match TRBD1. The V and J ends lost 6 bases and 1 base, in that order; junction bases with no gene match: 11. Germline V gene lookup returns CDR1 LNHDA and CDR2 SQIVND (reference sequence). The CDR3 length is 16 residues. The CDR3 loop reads CASSPGQVRKNTEAFF. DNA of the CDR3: TGTGCCAGTAGCCCAGGACAGGTCCGTAAGAACACTGAAGCTTTCTTT.

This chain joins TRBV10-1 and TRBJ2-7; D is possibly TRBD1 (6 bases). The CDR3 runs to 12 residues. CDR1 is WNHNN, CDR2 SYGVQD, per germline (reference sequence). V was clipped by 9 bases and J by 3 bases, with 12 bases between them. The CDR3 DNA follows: TGCGCCAGACTTACAGGGCTCTACGAGCAGTACTTC. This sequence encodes CARLTGLYEQYF.

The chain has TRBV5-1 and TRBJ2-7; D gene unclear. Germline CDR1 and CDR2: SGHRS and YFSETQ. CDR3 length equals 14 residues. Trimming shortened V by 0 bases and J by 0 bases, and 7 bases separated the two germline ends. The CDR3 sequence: CASSLAGFSYEQYF. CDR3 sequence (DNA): TGCGCCAGCAGCTTGGCAGGCTTCTCCTACGAGCAGTACTTC.

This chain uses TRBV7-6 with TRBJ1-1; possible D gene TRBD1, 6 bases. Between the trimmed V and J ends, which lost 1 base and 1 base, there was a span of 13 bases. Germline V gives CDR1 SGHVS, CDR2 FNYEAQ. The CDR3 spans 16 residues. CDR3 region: CASSLGSTGANTEAFF. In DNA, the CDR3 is TGTGCCAGCAGCTTAGGTTCGACAGGAGCGAACACTGAAGCTTTCTTT.

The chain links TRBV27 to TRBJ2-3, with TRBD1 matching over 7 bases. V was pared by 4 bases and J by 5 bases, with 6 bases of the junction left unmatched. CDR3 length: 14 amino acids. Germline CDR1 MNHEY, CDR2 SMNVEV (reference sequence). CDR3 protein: CASSSRQGGDTQYF. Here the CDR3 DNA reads TGTGCCAGCAGTTCCCGACAGGGTGGAGATACGCAGTATTTT.

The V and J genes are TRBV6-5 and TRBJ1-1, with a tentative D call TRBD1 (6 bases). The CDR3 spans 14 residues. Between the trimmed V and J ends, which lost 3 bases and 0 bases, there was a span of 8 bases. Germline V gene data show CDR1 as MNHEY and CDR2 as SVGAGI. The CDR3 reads CASSYTGMNTEAFF. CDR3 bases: TGTGCCAGCAGTTATACAGGGATGAACACTGAAGCTTTCTTT.

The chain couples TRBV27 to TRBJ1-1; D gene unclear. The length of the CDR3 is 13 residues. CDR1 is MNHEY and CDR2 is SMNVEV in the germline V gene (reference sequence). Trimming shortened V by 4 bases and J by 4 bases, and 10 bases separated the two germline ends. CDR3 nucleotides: TGTGCCAGCAGTTGGGAGGGAGGCACTGAAGCTTTCTTT. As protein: CASSWEGGTEAFF.

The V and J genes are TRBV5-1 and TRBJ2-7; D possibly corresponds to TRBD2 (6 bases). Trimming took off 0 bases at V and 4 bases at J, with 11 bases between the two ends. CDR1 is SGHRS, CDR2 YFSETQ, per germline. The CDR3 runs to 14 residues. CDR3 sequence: CASSLVVGTYEQYF. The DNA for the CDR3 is TGCGCCAGCAGCTTGGTGGTCGGGACTTACGAGCAGTACTTC.

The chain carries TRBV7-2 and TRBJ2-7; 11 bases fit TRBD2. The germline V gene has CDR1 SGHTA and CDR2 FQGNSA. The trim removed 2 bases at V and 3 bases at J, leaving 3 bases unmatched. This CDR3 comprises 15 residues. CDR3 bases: TGTGCCAGCAGCTTACTAGCGGGAGGTCTCTACGAGCAGTACTTC. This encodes CASSLLAGGLYEQYF.

The CDR3 sequence is CATSRPETSSNTGELFF. For the CDR3, the DNA is TGTGCCACCAGCAGGCCTGAGACTAGCTCGAACACCGGGGAGCTGTTTTTT. The chain couples TRBV15 to TRBJ2-2, with 7 bases lining up with TRBD2. J lost 0 bases, V lost 3 bases, and 7 bases had no gene match. CDR1 is LNHNV, CDR2 YYDKDF, per germline (reference sequence). This CDR3 has 17 amino acids. The whole variable domain, filled in from reference TRBV15 and TRBJ2-2, reads DAMVIQNPRYQVTQFGKPVTLSCSQTLNHNVMYWYQQKSSQAPKLLFHYYDKDFNNEADTPDNFQSRRPNTSFCFLDIRSPGLGDTAMYLCATSRPETSSNTGELFFGEGSRLTVL.

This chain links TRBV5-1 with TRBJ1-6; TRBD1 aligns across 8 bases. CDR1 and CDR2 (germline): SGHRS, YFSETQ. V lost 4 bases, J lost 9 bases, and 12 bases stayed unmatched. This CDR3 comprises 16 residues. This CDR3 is CASSRAGTGLFSPLHF. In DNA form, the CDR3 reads TGCGCCAGCAGCCGAGCCGGGACAGGCCTATTTTCACCCCTCCACTTT.

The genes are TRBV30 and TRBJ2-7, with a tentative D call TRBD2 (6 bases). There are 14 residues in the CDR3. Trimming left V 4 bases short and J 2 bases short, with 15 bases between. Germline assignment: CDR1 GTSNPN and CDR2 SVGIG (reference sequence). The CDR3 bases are TGTGCCTGGAATCCCGGGACTGATCCCTACGAGCAGTACTTC. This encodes CAWNPGTDPYEQYF.

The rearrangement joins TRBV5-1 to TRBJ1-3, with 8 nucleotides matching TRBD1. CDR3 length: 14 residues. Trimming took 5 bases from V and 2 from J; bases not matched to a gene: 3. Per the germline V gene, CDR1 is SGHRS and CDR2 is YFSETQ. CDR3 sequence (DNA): TGCGCCAGCAGGCCGACAGGGGCTGGAAACACCATATATTTT. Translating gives CASRPTGAGNTIYF.

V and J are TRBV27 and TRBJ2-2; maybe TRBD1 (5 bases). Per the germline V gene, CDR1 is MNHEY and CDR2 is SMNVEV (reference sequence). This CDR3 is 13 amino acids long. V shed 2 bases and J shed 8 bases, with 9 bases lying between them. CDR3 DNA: TGTGCCAGCAGTTTACAGGGAAGGGGGGAGCTGTTTTTT. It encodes CASSLQGRGELFF.

The CDR3 bases are TGTGCCAGCAGCTTGGACGGGTTGGATGAAAAACTGTTTTTT. Its translation: CASSLDGLDEKLFF. The chain has TRBV5-6 and TRBJ1-4; no clear D. With 0 bases removed from V and 6 bases from J, the gap between germline ends came to 9 bases. Germline assignment: CDR1 SGHDT and CDR2 YYEEEE. The CDR3 runs to 14 residues.

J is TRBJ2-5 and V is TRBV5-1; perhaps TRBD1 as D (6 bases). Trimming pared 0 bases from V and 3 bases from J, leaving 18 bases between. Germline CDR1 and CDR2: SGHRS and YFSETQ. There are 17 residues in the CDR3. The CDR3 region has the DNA TGCGCCAGCAGCTTGGTACTAATGGGCAGGGGAAAAGAGACCCAGTACTTC. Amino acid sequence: CASSLVLMGRGKETQYF.

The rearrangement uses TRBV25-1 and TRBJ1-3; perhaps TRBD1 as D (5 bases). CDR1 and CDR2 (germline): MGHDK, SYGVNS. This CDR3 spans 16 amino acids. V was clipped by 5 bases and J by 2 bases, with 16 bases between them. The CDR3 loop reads CASSKPGTLTGNTIYF. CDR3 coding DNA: TGTGCCAGCAGTAAGCCAGGGACTCTTACTGGAAACACCATATATTTT. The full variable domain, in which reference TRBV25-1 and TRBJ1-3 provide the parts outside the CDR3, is EADIYQTPRYLVIGTGKKITLECSQTMGHDKMYWYQQDPGMELHLIHYSYGVNSTEKGDLSSESTVSRIRTEHFPLTLESARPSHTSQYLCASSKPGTLTGNTIYFGEGSWLTVV.

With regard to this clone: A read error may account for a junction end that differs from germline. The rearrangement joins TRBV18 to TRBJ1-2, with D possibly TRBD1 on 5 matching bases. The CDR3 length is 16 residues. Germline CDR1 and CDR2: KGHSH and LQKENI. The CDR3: CASAPPGARVPRGYTF. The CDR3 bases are TGTGCCAGCGCACCACCGGGCGCCAGGGTACCAAGGGGCTACACCTTC.

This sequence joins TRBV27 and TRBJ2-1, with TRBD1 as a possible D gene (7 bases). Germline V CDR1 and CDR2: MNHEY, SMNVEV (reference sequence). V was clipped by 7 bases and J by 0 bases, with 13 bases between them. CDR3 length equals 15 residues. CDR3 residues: CASISGGSSYNEQFF. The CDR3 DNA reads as TGTGCCAGCATCTCAGGGGGGAGCTCCTACAATGAGCAGTTCTTC.

The DNA of the CDR3 is TGTGCCAGCAGCTTGGGCTTTCCGGGGGGGCCCGAGCAGTACTTC. Its protein product is CASSLGFPGGPEQYF. The chain uses TRBV7-6 and TRBJ2-7; TRBD2 matches 8 bases. The trim removed 3 bases at V and 6 bases at J, leaving 10 bases unmatched. The CDR3 extends over 15 amino acids. CDR1 is SGHVS, CDR2 FNYEAQ, per germline.

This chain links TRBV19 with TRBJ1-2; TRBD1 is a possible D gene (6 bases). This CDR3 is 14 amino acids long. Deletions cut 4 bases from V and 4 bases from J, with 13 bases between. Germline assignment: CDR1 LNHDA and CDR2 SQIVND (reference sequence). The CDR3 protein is CASSTPGTSYGYTF. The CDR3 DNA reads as TGTGCCAGTAGTACCCCCGGGACATCCTATGGCTACACCTTC. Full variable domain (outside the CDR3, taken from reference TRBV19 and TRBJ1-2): DGGITQSPKYLFRKEGQNVTLSCEQNLNHDAMYWYRQDPGQGLRLIYYSQIVNDFQKGDIAEGYSVSREKKESFPLTVTSAQKNPTAFYLCASSTPGTSYGYTFGSGTRLTVV.

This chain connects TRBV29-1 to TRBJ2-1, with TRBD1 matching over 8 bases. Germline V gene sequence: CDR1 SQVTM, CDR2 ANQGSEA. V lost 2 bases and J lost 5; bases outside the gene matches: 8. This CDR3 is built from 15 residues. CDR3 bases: TGCAGCGTTGAACTCCAGGGGGCACCTGACAATGAGCAGTTCTTC. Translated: CSVELQGAPDNEQFF.

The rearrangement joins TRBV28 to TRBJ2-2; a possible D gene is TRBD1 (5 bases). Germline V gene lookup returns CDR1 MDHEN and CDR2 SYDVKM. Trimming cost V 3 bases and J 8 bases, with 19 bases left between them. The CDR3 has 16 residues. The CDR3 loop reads CASSFLSPGPAGELFF. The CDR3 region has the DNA TGTGCCAGCAGTTTTCTCTCGCCAGGGCCTGCAGGGGAGCTGTTTTTT. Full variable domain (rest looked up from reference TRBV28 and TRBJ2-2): DVKVTQSSRYLVKRTGEKVFLECVQDMDHENMFWYRQDPGLGLRLIYFSYDVKMKEKGDIPEGYSVSREKKERFSLILESASTNQTSMYLCASSFLSPGPAGELFFGEGSRLTVL.

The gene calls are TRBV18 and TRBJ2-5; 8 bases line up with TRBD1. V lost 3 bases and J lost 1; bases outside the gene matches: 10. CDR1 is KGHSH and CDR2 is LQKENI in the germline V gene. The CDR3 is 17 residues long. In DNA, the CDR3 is TGTGCCAGCTCACCTACACTAGTAACAGGGGGCCAAGAGACCCAGTACTTC. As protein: CASSPTLVTGGQETQYF. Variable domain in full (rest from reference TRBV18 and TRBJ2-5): NAGVMQNPRHLVRRRGQEARLRCSPMKGHSHVYWYRQLPEEGLKFMVYLQKENIIDESGMPKERFSAEFPKEGPSILRIQQVVRGDSAAYFCASSPTLVTGGQETQYFGPGTRLLVL.

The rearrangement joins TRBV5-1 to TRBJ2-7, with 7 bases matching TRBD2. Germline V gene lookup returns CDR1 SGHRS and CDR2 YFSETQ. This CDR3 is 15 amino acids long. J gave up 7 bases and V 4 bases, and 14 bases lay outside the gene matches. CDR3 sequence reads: CASSPGLETSREQYF. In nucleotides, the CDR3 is TGCGCCAGCAGCCCCGGACTAGAGACGTCTCGGGAGCAGTACTTC.

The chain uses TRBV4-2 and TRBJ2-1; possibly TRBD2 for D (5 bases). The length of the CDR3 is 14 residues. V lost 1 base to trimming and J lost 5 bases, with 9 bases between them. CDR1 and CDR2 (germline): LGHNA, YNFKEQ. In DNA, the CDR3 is TGTGCCAGCAGCCAAGGCCTGGGAGACAATGAGCAGTTCTTC. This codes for CASSQGLGDNEQFF.